This TCR beta chain was recovered during a study of cytomegalovirus exposure and HLA in healthy donors. The CDR3 is 12 residues long. Deletions cut 6 bases from V and 2 bases from J, with 7 bases between. Germline V gene data show CDR1 as MNHEY and CDR2 as SVGAGI. PCR involved 60 Vbeta and 13 Jbeta primers. The method was immunoSEQ multiplex PCR; TCRdb's version includes in-frame clones alone and lacks a portion of them. The sample yields roughly 150,000 clones, around 80% seen once. Overall study findings and caveats: Later analysis revealed greater clonal expansion in HLA-associated TCR beta chains than in equally common others. Solely CMV serostatus was available to characterize immune exposure. Some V segments, including TRBV6-2 and TRBV6-3, were excluded as indistinguishable.

For this clone: The target antigen is unknown.

This TCR was recovered from a female donor in good health and CMV-seronegative. The V gene is TRBV6-5, the J gene TRBJ1-2, with D possibly matching TRBD1 (5 bases). Sequencing used PBMCs. In nucleotides, the CDR3 is TGTGCCAGCAGGGGGCAGAACTATGGCTACACCTTC. Translation gives CASRGQNYGYTF.